This T cell receptor beta chain was captured in a study of cytomegalovirus exposure and HLA in healthy donors. The CDR3 sequence is 14 residues long. CDR1 and CDR2 (germline): MNHEY, SMNVEV (reference sequence). After removal of 6 bases from V and 5 bases from J, the junction contained 7 bases not matched to a gene. The PCR used 60 Vbeta and 13 Jbeta primers. Assay: immunoSEQ multiplex PCR; the TCRdb copy retains only in-frame clones and omits some. The sample records 110,000 to 150,000 clones, about 75% being singletons. The table lists this clone with a count of one. Its antigen is unidentified. Though nominally healthy at sampling, donors likely had unrecorded immune exposures. General observations from the study: Upon later analysis, HLA-associated TCR beta chains proved more clonally expanded than other, equally common chains.

The source is a man between 60 and 70 years old in good health and CMV-seronegative. The sequencing sample was made of PBMCs. This sequence joins TRBV27 and TRBJ1-1, with TRBD1 matching over 9 bases. CDR3 amino acids: CASRLQGALTEAFF. The CDR3 nucleotides are TGTGCCAGCAGGCTACAGGGGGCGCTTACTGAAGCTTTCTTT.